Given below is one T cell receptor beta chain in context. Antigen unknown. One entry per CDR3 protein, without DNA, is what TCRdb gives after re-calling the 5' RACE reads. The sample table sets out a few hundred thousand distinct CDR3 sequences. This record belongs to a study of T cells expressing NK-cell markers. Study at large: Beta-chain profiling covered CD3+CD56+NKG2C+, CD3+CD56+NKG2C- and CD3+CD56-NKG2C+ sorted subsets.

CDR1 and CDR2 (germline): DFQATT, SNEGSKA (reference sequence). This CDR3 contains 15 residues. Overall study findings and caveats: Roughly 1.0-7.0% of CD8+ T cells in roughly six donors belonged to dominant NKG2C+ clonotypes. Uncertainty persisted over the HCMV specificity of expanded NKG2C+ T cell clones.

The chain employs TRBV20-1 and TRBJ2-1; TCRdb picks TRBD2, but there is no DNA to check that call. The sequenced material came from blood T cells: a sorted CD56 or NKG2C T cell subset, CD4+ or CD8+ T cells, or bulk PBMC T cells (not recorded which). The clonotype originates from a man between 18 and 69 years old in good health. The CDR3 protein is CSARAGETNHNEQFF.